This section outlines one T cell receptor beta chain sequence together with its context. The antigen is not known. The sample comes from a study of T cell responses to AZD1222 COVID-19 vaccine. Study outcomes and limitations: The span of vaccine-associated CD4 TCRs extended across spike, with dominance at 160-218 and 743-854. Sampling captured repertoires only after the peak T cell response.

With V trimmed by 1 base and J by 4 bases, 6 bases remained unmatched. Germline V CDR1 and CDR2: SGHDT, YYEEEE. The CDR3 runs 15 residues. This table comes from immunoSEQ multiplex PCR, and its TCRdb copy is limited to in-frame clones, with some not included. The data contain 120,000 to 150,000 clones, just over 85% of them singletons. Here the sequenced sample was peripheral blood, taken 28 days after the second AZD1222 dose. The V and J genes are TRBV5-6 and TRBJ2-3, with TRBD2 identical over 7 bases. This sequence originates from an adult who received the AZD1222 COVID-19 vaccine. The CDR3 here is CASSLSSGNPDTQYF. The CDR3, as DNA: TGTGCCAGCAGCTTGTCTAGCGGAAACCCAGATACGCAGTATTTT.